This TCR beta chain was observed in a study of T-cell reconstitution after alpha-beta-depleted transplantation in children. Molecular barcoding with unique molecular identifiers was used for the TCRbeta library. MiXCR, run by TCRdb on the PCR reads, gives a single entry per CDR3 protein. This sample has approximately 650,000 distinct CDR3 sequences; roughly 13% occur once, and the top ten carry roughly 0.77%. Notes on the study in general: Elevated TCRbeta diversity at day 60 was traced, in some patients, to surviving recipient T cells and thymic progenitors. T-cell numbers and diversity one year post-transplant derived largely from freshly generated T cells. The origin of alpha-beta T cells about two months after transplant was reportedly several hundred expanded graft clones.

The V gene's germline CDR1 is DFQATT and CDR2 SNEGSKA (reference sequence). The junction had 15 bases not matched to a gene; V was cut back by 5 bases and J by 4 bases. This CDR3 spans 17 amino acids. This clonotype appeared many times. Its antigen is still unknown. V is TRBV20-1 and J is TRBJ2-1, with TRBD2 matching 9 bases. Sequencing was performed on PBMCs, taken before TCRalphabeta/CD19-depleted stem cell transplant. The TCR comes from a girl aged 2 to 10 with congenital amegakaryocytic thrombocytopenia, due to receive a stem cell transplant. The CDR3 region has the DNA TGCAGTGCTTCCGACTTAGCGGGAGTTACACCGTACAATGAGCAGTTCTTC. Residues: CSASDLAGVTPYNEQFF.